This T cell receptor beta chain appears in the sequencing data of a study of blood T cell repertoires in COVID-19. Whole-study context: Samples came from the United States, Italy and Spain, spanning acute and convalescent COVID-19. The cDNA or gDNA used as material had been derived from T cells, B-cell-depleted T cells, or PBMCs.

Deletions cut 2 bases from V and 4 bases from J, with 17 bases between. There are 16 residues in the CDR3. Germline V gene data show CDR1 as MDHEN and CDR2 as SYDVKM. Generated by immunoSEQ multiplex PCR, the TCRdb table keeps only in-frame clones and is missing some. The table has 380,000 or so clones, roughly 90% seen once; the top ten hold roughly 1.2%. This clone is a singleton in its sample. The source of this sequence is a man between 35 and 55 years old with acute or convalescent COVID-19. V gene TRBV28 combines with J gene TRBJ1-1; tentative D call: TRBD1 (5 bases). Sequencing was done on a sample of peripheral blood. The CDR3 protein is CASSLSQGTSSTEAFF. CDR3 coding DNA: TGTGCCAGCAGTTTAAGCCAGGGTACTTCCAGCACTGAAGCTTTCTTT.